The 20 T cell receptor beta chains given below trace back to one sample, sequenced in a study of blood T cell repertoires in COVID-19. TCRdb keeps only in-frame clones here, not all; method: immunoSEQ multiplex PCR. This sample has roughly 170,000 clones, with about 75% found just once. Sequencing was performed on peripheral blood. The receptor set was obtained from a woman aged 70-85 years with acute or convalescent COVID-19.

The chain combines TRBV2 with TRBJ2-1; 11 bases map to TRBD2. CDR1 and CDR2 (germline): SNHLY, FYNNEI. The ends lost 11 bases at V and 9 bases at J; junction bases unmatched: 12. The CDR3 spans 14 residues. The CDR3 region has the DNA TGTGCCGGGCGGGCGGAACTAGCGGGGGCTGAGCAGTTCTTC. This encodes CAGRAELAGAEQFF.

The V and J genes are TRBV2 and TRBJ2-7; weak D call: TRBD1 (6 bases). Germline lookup yields CDR1 SNHLY and CDR2 FYNNEI. CDR3 length: 15 residues. The V gene lost 3 bases and the J gene lost 2 bases, with 14 bases spanning the gap. The CDR3 sequence is CASSESMDSTYEQYF. The CDR3 bases are TGTGCCAGCAGTGAGTCCATGGACAGCACCTACGAGCAGTACTTC.

J is TRBJ2-1 and V is TRBV5-5; the D gene is possibly TRBD1 (5 bases). The CDR3 runs to 13 residues. Germline values: CDR1 SGHKS, CDR2 YYEKEE (reference sequence). The V gene lost 4 bases and the J gene lost 4 bases, with 9 bases spanning the gap. The CDR3 DNA reads as TGTGCCAGCAGCCGGCAGGGATACAATGAGCAGTTCTTC. It encodes CASSRQGYNEQFF.

This chain connects TRBV2 to TRBJ1-3; no clear D gene. Trimming left V 1 base short and J 0 bases short, with 7 bases between. The CDR3 sequence is 15 residues long. Germline loops: CDR1 SNHLY, CDR2 FYNNEI. CDR3 loop: CASSEGRISGNTIYF. The CDR3 DNA sequence: TGTGCCAGCAGTGAAGGGCGGATCTCTGGAAACACCATATATTTT. The whole variable domain, filled in from reference TRBV2 and TRBJ1-3, reads EPEVTQTPSHQVTQMGQEVILRCVPISNHLYFYWYRQILGQKVEFLVSFYNNEISEKSEIFDDQFSVERPDGSNFTLKIRSTKLEDSAMYFCASSEGRISGNTIYFGEGSWLTVV.

V gene TRBV7-9 combines with J gene TRBJ2-2; D may be TRBD1 (6 bases). Germline V gene lookup returns CDR1 SEHNR and CDR2 FQNEAQ (reference sequence). CDR3 length: 14 residues. V lost 5 bases to trimming and J lost 5 bases, with 12 bases between them. In DNA form, the CDR3 reads TGTGCCAGCAGCGTACAGGGTTCGACCGGGGAGCTGTTTTTT. Translating gives CASSVQGSTGELFF. Based on the CDR3 plus reference TRBV7-9 and TRBJ2-2, the full variable domain is DTGVSQNPRHKITKRGQNVTFRCDPISEHNRLYWYRQTLGQGPEFLTYFQNEAQLEKSRLLSDRFSAERPKGSFSTLEIQRTEQGDSAMYLCASSVQGSTGELFFGEGSRLTVL.

This chain joins TRBV30 and TRBJ2-2, with a weak D call TRBD2 (5 bases). V gave up 4 bases and J gave up 3 bases, with 12 bases separating them. Germline-derived CDR1 and CDR2 are GTSNPN and SVGIG (reference sequence). This CDR3 is 14 amino acids long. The CDR3 protein is CAWNSEGYTGELFF. The CDR3 DNA sequence: TGTGCCTGGAATAGCGAGGGATACACCGGGGAGCTGTTTTTT.

This clone appeared a few times. The chain recombines TRBV27 with TRBJ1-6, with D unresolved. The CDR3 covers 13 residues. Looked up from germline, CDR1 is MNHEY and CDR2 is SMNVEV (reference sequence). Trimming removed 4 bases from V and 5 bases from J, with 6 bases in between. The CDR3 DNA sequence: TGTGCCAGCAGTTACATGGATAATTCACCCCTCCACTTT. It translates to CASSYMDNSPLHF.

V usage is TRBV5-1 and J usage is TRBJ2-7; 7 nucleotides align to TRBD2. Germline CDR1 and CDR2: SGHRS and YFSETQ. J was trimmed by 4 bases and V by 0 bases; bases with no gene match: 10. The CDR3 is made up of 16 amino acids. The CDR3 sequence is CASSLGRERIRYEQYF. The CDR3 DNA follows: TGCGCCAGCAGCTTGGGGCGGGAGCGGATTCGGTACGAGCAGTACTTC.

The chain recombines TRBV27 with TRBJ2-2, with 10 bases that match TRBD2. This CDR3 comprises 15 residues. The trim removed 2 bases at V and 6 bases at J, leaving 3 bases unmatched. Germline CDR1 MNHEY, CDR2 SMNVEV (reference sequence). The CDR3 DNA follows: TGTGCCAGCAGTTTACTAGCGGGAGCGTCCGGGGAGCTGTTTTTT. Translation: CASSLLAGASGELFF.

This clone was detected a few times. The J gene is TRBJ1-2, the V gene TRBV3-1 (or the pseudogene TRBV3-2); 9 nucleotides agree with TRBD1. Germline CDR1 reads LGHDT; CDR2 reads YNNKEL (reference sequence). The CDR3 loop spans 13 amino acids. Germline trimming cut 3 bases from V and 7 bases from J; bases unmatched to any gene: 3. In DNA, the CDR3 is TGTGCCAGCAGCCAGAGGACAGGGGTTGGCTACACCTTC. This gives the protein CASSQRTGVGYTF.

This clone was counted between two and nine times. This sequence joins TRBV7-3 and TRBJ2-1, with a possible D match to TRBD2 (6 bases). The CDR3 runs 14 residues. V was pared by 4 bases and J by 1 base, with 8 bases between. CDR1 and CDR2 (germline): SGHTA, FQGTGA. The CDR3 nucleotides are TGTGCCAGCAGCTCTGCGGGATCCTACAATGAGCAGTTCTTC. Its translation is CASSSAGSYNEQFF.

The V gene is TRBV19, the J gene TRBJ1-5; 7 bases are shared with TRBD1. With 5 bases clipped from V and 4 bases from J, the junction kept 11 bases outside the gene matches. Germline V gene data show CDR1 as LNHDA and CDR2 as SQIVND (reference sequence). This CDR3 is built from 16 residues. Here the CDR3 reads CASSSGFRGWNQPQHF. DNA of the CDR3: TGTGCCAGTAGTTCCGGGTTCAGGGGGTGGAATCAGCCCCAGCATTTT.

This chain uses TRBV7-8 with TRBJ2-1; the match to TRBD1 covers 9 bases. CDR3 size: 15 residues. Germline V gives CDR1 SGHVS, CDR2 FQNEAQ. After removal of 5 bases from V and 9 bases from J, the junction contained 11 bases not matched to a gene. CDR3 DNA sequence: TGTGCCAGCAGCCCAGACAGGGGGTGGTTCAGTGAGCAGTTCTTC. Residues: CASSPDRGWFSEQFF.

In this sample, this clone turned up once. The rearrangement joins TRBV5-4 to TRBJ1-4; 9 nucleotides align to TRBD1. CDR3 length: 17 residues. Germline lookup yields CDR1 SGHNT and CDR2 YYREEE (reference sequence). V was pared by 4 bases and J by 3 bases, with 10 bases of the junction left unmatched. CDR3 residues: CASSPGTGMIANEKLFF. CDR3 DNA: TGTGCCAGCAGCCCTGGGACAGGGATGATAGCTAATGAAAAACTGTTTTTT.

The table lists this clone with a count of one. This rearrangement joins TRBV28 to TRBJ2-1; 10 positions agree with TRBD2. Germline V gives CDR1 MDHEN, CDR2 SYDVKM. The ends lost 3 bases at V and 4 bases at J; junction bases unmatched: 6. The CDR3 length is 16 residues. The CDR3 loop is CASSFRAGGPYNEQFF. CDR3 bases: TGTGCCAGCAGTTTCAGAGCGGGAGGGCCGTACAATGAGCAGTTCTTC.

This chain links TRBV5-6 with TRBJ1-5; the D is unclear. Trimming cost V 1 base and J 5 bases, with 13 bases left between them. CDR3 size: 15 residues. Germline loops: CDR1 SGHDT, CDR2 YYEEEE. The CDR3 loop is CASSLYSVDDQPQHF. The CDR3 DNA reads as TGTGCCAGCAGCTTGTATAGTGTCGATGATCAGCCCCAGCATTTT. Drawing the rest from reference TRBV5-6 and TRBJ1-5, the complete variable domain is DAGVTQSPTHLIKTRGQQVTLRCSPKSGHDTVSWYQQALGQGPQFIFQYYEEEERQRGNFPDRFSGHQFPNYSSELNVNALLLGDSALYLCASSLYSVDDQPQHFGDGTRLSIL.

For the CDR3, the DNA is TGTGCCAGCAGCTTAGCTACAGGGGGCCAAGAGACCCAGTACTTC. This gives the protein CASSLATGGQETQYF. The chain couples TRBV7-3 to TRBJ2-5, with 8 bases fitting TRBD1. The CDR3 totals 15 residues. The V gene's germline CDR1 is SGHTA and CDR2 FQGTGA. The junction had 3 bases not matched to a gene; V was cut back by 2 bases and J by 1 base.

The chain has TRBV13 and TRBJ2-7; TRBD2 aligns across 7 bases. With V trimmed by 2 bases and J by 3 bases, 4 bases remained unmatched. The germline V gene encodes CDR1 PRHDT and CDR2 FYEKMQ (reference sequence). The CDR3 totals 14 residues. CDR3 DNA sequence: TGTGCCAGCAGCTTAATCGGGAGGTTCTACGAGCAGTACTTC. Its translation is CASSLIGRFYEQYF.

Only a few counts were recorded for this clone. The chain recombines TRBV7-9 with TRBJ2-1; 16 positions match TRBD2. Germline V gene sequence: CDR1 SEHNR, CDR2 FQNEAQ (reference sequence). The CDR3 has 15 amino acids. Germline trimming cut 5 bases from V and 15 bases from J; bases unmatched to any gene: 10. DNA of the CDR3: TGTGCCAGCAGCCCGGGACTAGCGGGAGGGGAGGCTCCGTTCTTC. It encodes CASSPGLAGGEAPFF.

The chain carries TRBV7-2 and TRBJ1-4; D gene uncertain. There are 15 residues in the CDR3. Germline CDR1 and CDR2: SGHTA and FQGNSA. Trimming removed 5 bases from V and 2 bases from J, with 12 bases in between. The CDR3 bases are TGTGCCAGCAGCCCTAGGCGCGGCACTAATGAAAAACTGTTTTTT. Encoded protein: CASSPRRGTNEKLFF.